This passage covers 18 T cell receptor beta chains from one sample sequenced in a study of cytomegalovirus exposure and HLA in healthy donors. Profiling relied on immunoSEQ multiplex PCR, and the TCRdb table lists in-frame clones only, not all of them. Of around 250,000 clones listed, 90% were seen once; the top ten hold under 0.45%. Material: PBMCs. Source of these receptors: a young woman in good health and CMV-seronegative.

This sequence joins TRBV4-1 and TRBJ2-2; the match to TRBD1 covers 10 bases. In germline, CDR1 is MGHRA, CDR2 YSYEKL. Trimming took 0 bases from V and 5 from J; bases not matched to a gene: 9. The CDR3 is made up of 18 amino acids. The CDR3 DNA follows: TGCGCCAGCAGCCAAGATGTTTTTGACAGGGGGCGAACCGGGGAGCTGTTTTTT. The encoded protein is CASSQDVFDRGRTGELFF.

The CDR3 sequence: CSVATGGGGYTF. The CDR3 coding sequence is TGCAGCGTCGCCACAGGGGGCGGGGGCTACACCTTC. The chain combines TRBV29-1 with TRBJ1-2, with 9 bases identical to TRBD1. J was trimmed by 8 bases and V by 6 bases; bases with no gene match: 7. CDR1 SQVTM and CDR2 ANQGSEA come from the germline V gene. CDR3 length equals 12 residues.

The chain couples TRBV9 to TRBJ2-3; a possible D gene is TRBD2 (5 bases). The CDR3 has 13 amino acids. Germline CDR1 reads SGDLS; CDR2 reads YYNGEE. Trimming removed 6 bases at V and 3 bases at J, with 11 bases between. The CDR3 loop is CASTTLGTDTQYF. The CDR3 region has the DNA TGTGCCAGCACCACACTAGGTACAGATACGCAGTATTTT.

The chain couples TRBV5-1 to TRBJ2-2; weak D call: TRBD1 (6 bases). The CDR3 extends over 18 amino acids. Trimming removed 0 bases from V and 0 bases from J, with 15 bases in between. Germline V gene lookup returns CDR1 SGHRS and CDR2 YFSETQ. CDR3 DNA sequence: TGCGCCAGCAGCTTGGCACCAGGACAGACCGCGAACACCGGGGAGCTGTTTTTT. Its translation is CASSLAPGQTANTGELFF.

V gene TRBV10-3 combines with J gene TRBJ2-7, with 7 bases identical to TRBD1. The germline V gene encodes CDR1 ENHRY and CDR2 SYGVKD. The CDR3 has 13 residues. V dropped 3 bases and J dropped 6; count of bases not matched to a gene: 5. This chain's CDR3 is CAISDGDSAEQYV. The CDR3 bases are TGTGCCATCAGTGATGGGGACAGCGCCGAGCAGTACGTC.

This rearrangement joins TRBV2 to TRBJ1-1; TRBD1 might be the D (5 bases). The CDR3 loop spans 15 amino acids. Looked up from germline, CDR1 is SNHLY and CDR2 is FYNNEI. V shed 6 bases and J shed 6 bases, with 20 bases lying between them. CDR3 sequence: CASSQEGTQEAEAFF. The CDR3 DNA sequence: TGTGCCAGCAGCCAGGAGGGGACGCAGGAAGCTGAAGCTTTCTTT.

This chain uses TRBV19 with TRBJ2-7; D unresolved. Germline CDR1 reads LNHDA; CDR2 reads SQIVND (reference sequence). With 3 bases removed from V and 4 bases from J, the gap between germline ends came to 4 bases. This CDR3 contains 11 residues. The CDR3 loop is CASSIGYEQYF. In DNA, the CDR3 is TGTGCCAGTAGTATCGGTTACGAGCAGTACTTC.

CDR3 DNA sequence: TGTGCCAGCAGGCTACTGGGCGGGGGCACTGAAGCTTTCTTT. Protein product: CASRLLGGGTEAFF. The chain carries TRBV7-9 and TRBJ1-1, with D maybe TRBD1 (5 bases). Trimming pared 6 bases from V and 4 bases from J, leaving 15 bases between. The CDR3 has 14 amino acids. Germline lookup yields CDR1 SEHNR and CDR2 FQNEAQ (reference sequence).

The genes are TRBV9 and TRBJ2-5; D is possibly TRBD2 (7 bases). CDR1 is SGDLS, CDR2 YYNGEE, per germline. V was trimmed by 3 bases and J by 1 base, leaving 13 bases between them. The CDR3 runs to 15 residues. Here the CDR3 reads CASSEGAGAQETQYF. CDR3 in DNA: TGTGCCAGCAGCGAGGGTGCGGGGGCCCAAGAGACCCAGTACTTC.

This clone showed up just once. The rearrangement joins TRBV4-1 to TRBJ2-5; 13 nucleotides line up with TRBD2. V dropped 4 bases and J dropped 4; count of bases not matched to a gene: 9. This CDR3 spans 17 amino acids. From germline, CDR1 is MGHRA and CDR2 YSYEKL. The CDR3 nucleotides are TGCGCCAGCAGCCCTGGGACTAGCGGGGCGGTGGGAGAGACCCAGTACTTC. It is translated as CASSPGTSGAVGETQYF.

J is TRBJ2-2 and V is TRBV4-2; maybe TRBD2 (6 bases). Trimming took 4 bases from V and 3 from J, leaving 12 bases between them. From germline, CDR1 is LGHNA and CDR2 YNFKEQ. This CDR3 has 15 amino acids. Here the CDR3 DNA reads TGTGCCAGCAGCCTGGCTAGCGTTCACACCGGGGAGCTGTTTTTT. Amino acid sequence: CASSLASVHTGELFF.

The V call is TRBV9, the J call TRBJ1-6; possibly TRBD1 for D (5 bases). This CDR3 region has 14 residues. Deletions cut 0 bases from V and 10 bases from J, with 11 bases between. Germline CDR1 SGDLS, CDR2 YYNGEE. The CDR3 region has the DNA TGTGCCAGCAGCGTAGGCCCAGGGAACTCACCCCTCCACTTT. Amino acid sequence: CASSVGPGNSPLHF.

This sequence joins TRBV2 and TRBJ2-7; D might be TRBD2 (6 bases). This CDR3 is built from 11 residues. Germline lookup yields CDR1 SNHLY and CDR2 FYNNEI. V was pared by 8 bases and J by 4 bases, with 9 bases between. CDR3 coding DNA: TGTGCCAGCGGGGCGGGGTACGAGCAGTACTTC. Translated, it gives CASGAGYEQYF. Looking up the rest from reference TRBV2 and TRBJ2-7 gives the full variable domain: EPEVTQTPSHQVTQMGQEVILRCVPISNHLYFYWYRQILGQKVEFLVSFYNNEISEKSEIFDDQFSVERPDGSNFTLKIRSTKLEDSAMYFCASGAGYEQYFGPGTRLTVT.

The gene calls are TRBV11-2 and TRBJ2-1; weak D call: TRBD1 (6 bases). Germline-derived CDR1 and CDR2 are SGHAT and FQNNGV. V shed 2 bases and J shed 9 bases, with 14 bases lying between them. This CDR3 contains 14 residues. The CDR3, as DNA: TGTGCCAGCAGCTTATTAGGTGGGGGCAGTGAGCAGTTCTTC. It translates to CASSLLGGGSEQFF.

The chain carries TRBV11-2 and TRBJ1-1; 9 bases map to TRBD1. Trimming at V came to 4 bases and at J to 3 bases, leaving 9 bases not matched to a gene. CDR1 SGHAT and CDR2 FQNNGV come from the germline V gene. There are 16 residues in the CDR3. The DNA of the CDR3 is TGTGCCAGCAGCTCCGGGACAGGGTTGTTCCACACTGAAGCTTTCTTT. This encodes CASSSGTGLFHTEAFF.

This sequence joins TRBV5-4 and TRBJ2-1, with unresolved D. Trimming removed 2 bases at V and 1 base at J, with 10 bases between. There are 15 residues in the CDR3. Per the germline V gene, CDR1 is SGHNT and CDR2 is YYREEE (reference sequence). CDR3 protein: CASSFAEQSYNEQFF. In nucleotides, the CDR3 is TGTGCCAGCAGCTTTGCAGAACAGTCCTACAATGAGCAGTTCTTC.

This rearrangement joins TRBV10-3 to TRBJ2-7; D may be TRBD2 (6 bases). The CDR3 has 13 residues. The ends were cut back, 8 bases at V and 2 bases at J, with 13 bases in the middle. Germline-derived CDR1 and CDR2 are ENHRY and SYGVKD. The CDR3 DNA sequence: TGTGCCATCCGTTTAGCGGAGGCCTACGAGCAGTACTTC. Its protein is CAIRLAEAYEQYF.

This chain joins TRBV7-2 and TRBJ1-5; D ambiguous. The CDR3 sequence is 15 residues long. V gave up 1 base and J gave up 3 bases, with 10 bases separating them. In germline, CDR1 is SGHTA, CDR2 FQGNSA. CDR3 amino acids: CASSLVADFNQPQHF. The CDR3 bases are TGTGCCAGCAGCTTAGTTGCGGATTTCAATCAGCCCCAGCATTTT. Using reference TRBV7-2 and TRBJ1-5 for the parts outside the CDR3, the full variable domain is GAGVSQSPSNKVTEKGKDVELRCDPISGHTALYWYRQSLGQGLEFLIYFQGNSAPDKSGLPSDRFSAERTGGSVSTLTIQRTQQEDSAVYLCASSLVADFNQPQHFGDGTRLSIL.